These T cell receptor beta chains were read from a single sample in a study of blood T cell repertoires in COVID-19. Only in-frame clones appear in the TCRdb table, and some are missing; sequencing was by immunoSEQ multiplex PCR. The sample has some 150,000 clones; about 90% are singletons. Input material: peripheral blood. These receptors came from a man aged 50-60 years with acute or convalescent COVID-19. The CDR3 runs from the conserved cysteine through the conserved F or W. D genes are given only for firm matches. Expanded clones are given a class, and other clones once, few, many or no size at all.

V gene	J gene	D gene	clone size	CDR3 protein	CDR3 DNA
TRBV19	TRBJ1-2	-	-	CASSIETGRANYGYTF	TGTGCCAGTAGTATAGAAACAGGACGAGCTAACTATGGCTACACCTTC
TRBV29-1	TRBJ2-2	-	-	CSVPNKNTGELFF	TGCAGCGTACCTAATAAGAACACCGGGGAGCTGTTTTTT
TRBV7-9	TRBJ1-4	TRBD1	few	CASSRTGDGGLFF	TGTGCCAGCAGCCGGACAGGGGACGGCGGGCTGTTTTTT
TRBV9	TRBJ2-3	-	once	CASSAGNTDTQYF	TGTGCCAGCAGCGCCGGGAACACAGATACGCAGTATTTT
TRBV27	TRBJ2-2	-	-	CASSHLEAGELFF	TGTGCCAGCAGTCACCTAGAGGCCGGGGAGCTGTTTTTT
TRBV6-4	TRBJ1-2	-	-	CARRWEQTDMDYGYTF	TGTGCCAGGAGATGGGAACAGACGGACATGGACTATGGCTACACCTTC
TRBV6-1	TRBJ1-5	-	-	CASSDPGQISNQPQHF	TGTGCCAGCAGTGACCCCGGACAGATTAGCAATCAGCCCCAGCATTTT
TRBV5-1	TRBJ2-1	-	-	CASSSGEGNEQFF	TGCGCCAGCAGCTCGGGTGAGGGAAATGAGCAGTTCTTC
TRBV15	TRBJ2-2	-	-	CATSTNTGELFF	TGTGCCACCAGTACGAACACCGGGGAGCTGTTTTTT
TRBV2	TRBJ2-2	TRBD2	-	CASSVREGTGELFF	TGTGCCAGCAGTGTAAGGGAGGGCACCGGGGAGCTGTTTTTT
TRBV27	TRBJ2-3	-	-	CASSYQGLADTQYF	TGTGCCAGCAGTTACCAGGGGCTGGCAGATACGCAGTATTTT
TRBV12-3/TRBV12-4	TRBJ1-1	-	-	CASSSDSNTEAFF	TGTGCCAGCAGTAGCGACAGTAACACTGAAGCTTTCTTT
TRBV9	TRBJ2-3	TRBD2	-	CASSVKAGGTDTQYF	TGTGCCAGCAGCGTAAAAGCGGGGGGAACAGATACGCAGTATTTT
TRBV7-3	TRBJ2-3	TRBD1	-	CAGPVFQGQAGTDTQYF	TGTGCCGGACCGGTGTTCCAAGGACAGGCGGGCACAGATACGCAGTATTTT
TRBV11-2	TRBJ2-5	-	-	CASSRTGGGKETQYF	TGTGCCAGCAGCCGAACAGGGGGGGGAAAAGAGACCCAGTACTTC
TRBV27	TRBJ2-3	-	-	CASSFSRSTDTQYF	TGTGCCAGCAGTTTCTCGAGGAGCACAGATACGCAGTATTTT
TRBV2	TRBJ2-5	TRBD2	-	CASSVAGGVFETQYF	TGTGCCAGCAGCGTAGCGGGGGGGGTCTTTGAGACCCAGTACTTC
TRBV18	TRBJ2-7	TRBD2	-	CASSSGLAGVDEQYF	TGTGCCAGCTCATCGGGACTAGCGGGAGTAGACGAGCAGTACTTC
TRBV30	TRBJ1-2	-	once	CAWSVGDYGYTF	TGTGCCTGGAGTGTGGGAGACTATGGCTACACCTTC
TRBV28	TRBJ2-7	-	-	CASSFGRSGEQYF	TGTGCCAGCAGTTTTGGACGAAGCGGCGAGCAGTACTTC
TRBV14	TRBJ1-1	-	-	CASSQDRGGGRTEAFF	TGTGCCAGCAGCCAAGATCGGGGCGGGGGCCGCACTGAAGCTTTCTTT
TRBV29-1	TRBJ2-3	-	-	CSVEALGSTADTQYF	TGCAGCGTTGAGGCTCTGGGCTCCACGGCAGATACGCAGTATTTT
TRBV6-6	TRBJ1-4	TRBD1	once	CASSSPDRGREKLFF	TGTGCCAGCAGTTCCCCGGACAGGGGCAGGGAAAAACTGTTTTTT
TRBV6-5	TRBJ1-1	TRBD1	-	CASSRQGGTEAFF	TGTGCCAGCAGTCGACAGGGGGGGACTGAAGCTTTCTTT
TRBV6-5	TRBJ1-5	TRBD1	-	CASTLTGGSNQPQHF	TGTGCCAGCACCCTGACAGGGGGAAGCAATCAGCCCCAGCATTTT
TRBV28	TRBJ1-1	-	-	CASSLYREGTEAFF	TGTGCCAGCAGTTTATATAGGGAGGGCACTGAAGCTTTCTTT
TRBV4-2	TRBJ2-3	TRBD2	-	CASSQVRGGEDTQYF	TGTGCCAGCAGCCAAGTGCGGGGGGGGGAGGATACGCAGTATTTT
TRBV5-5	TRBJ1-3	TRBD1	-	CASSSWTGGTGNTIYF	TGTGCCAGCAGCAGCTGGACAGGGGGCACTGGAAACACCATATATTTT
TRBV5-1	TRBJ2-3	-	-	CASSLDRHTDTQYF	TGCGCCAGCAGCTTAGACAGGCACACAGATACGCAGTATTTT
TRBV2	TRBJ2-7	TRBD1	-	CASSRDREGEQYF	TGTGCCAGCAGTCGGGACAGGGAGGGCGAGCAGTACTTC
TRBV28	TRBJ1-5	-	-	CASRPQGEVQPQHF	TGTGCCAGCAGACCACAGGGTGAGGTACAGCCCCAGCATTTT
TRBV27	TRBJ1-4	-	-	CASSLSIGAIEKLFF	TGTGCCAGCAGTTTATCTATAGGGGCTATAGAAAAACTGTTTTTT
TRBV7-9	TRBJ2-1	TRBD1	-	CASSLLYWGDREAYEQFF	TGTGCCAGCAGCTTATTATATTGGGGGGACAGGGAGGCTTATGAGCAGTTCTTC
TRBV5-4	TRBJ2-7	TRBD2	-	CASSEGLAATYEQYF	TGTGCCAGCAGCGAGGGACTAGCGGCTACCTACGAGCAGTACTTC
TRBV11-3	TRBJ2-1	-	-	CASSSQDNEQFF	TGTGCCAGCAGCTCCCAGGACAATGAGCAGTTCTTC
TRBV9	TRBJ1-1	TRBD1	once	CASSEKTGGMGTEAFF	TGTGCCAGCAGCGAGAAGACAGGGGGCATGGGCACTGAAGCTTTCTTT
TRBV6-5	TRBJ2-3	-	-	CASSELAMSTDTQYF	TGTGCCAGCAGCGAGCTAGCGATGTCCACAGATACGCAGTATTTT
TRBV2	TRBJ1-1	TRBD1	-	CASKRQGGRTEAFF	TGTGCCAGCAAGCGACAGGGCGGACGGACTGAAGCTTTCTTT
TRBV12-3/TRBV12-4	TRBJ2-1	-	-	CASSLSRGNEQFF	TGTGCCAGCAGTTTATCTAGGGGCAATGAGCAGTTCTTC
TRBV6-2/TRBV6-3	TRBJ1-1	-	-	CASSYRGNRGTEAFF	TGTGCCAGCAGTTACCGAGGGAATCGGGGCACTGAAGCTTTCTTT
TRBV19	TRBJ1-5	-	-	CASSIEFRGYQPQHF	TGTGCCAGTAGTATAGAATTCAGGGGATATCAGCCCCAGCATTTT
TRBV6-5	TRBJ1-5	TRBD1	-	CASSYSGGMDQPQHF	TGTGCCAGCAGTTACTCAGGGGGCATGGATCAGCCCCAGCATTTT
TRBV28	TRBJ1-2	-	-	CASSPSPRGNYGYTF	TGTGCCAGCAGCCCAAGTCCCAGGGGTAACTATGGCTACACCTTC
TRBV20-1	TRBJ1-2	-	-	CSARAYYGYTF	TGCAGTGCTAGAGCGTACTATGGCTACACCTTC
TRBV27	TRBJ2-1	TRBD2	-	CASSFGLAGSYNEQFF	TGTGCCAGCAGTTTTGGGCTAGCGGGTTCTTACAATGAGCAGTTCTTC
TRBV2	TRBJ1-4	-	-	CASTREEKLFF	TGTGCCAGCACCCGGGAGGAAAAACTGTTTTTT
TRBV2	TRBJ2-2	-	-	CASEQGSDTGELFF	TGTGCCAGCGAACAGGGTTCAGACACCGGGGAGCTGTTTTTT
TRBV18	TRBJ2-2	-	-	CASSPPNRERHGELFF	TGTGCCAGCTCACCACCGAACAGGGAGCGACACGGGGAGCTGTTTTTT
TRBV7-2	TRBJ1-4	-	-	CASSLRRATRATNEKLFF	TGTGCCAGCAGCTTAAGGCGTGCAACTCGGGCAACTAATGAAAAACTGTTTTTT
TRBV11-1	TRBJ2-3	-	-	CASSLAHSDTQYF	TGTGCCAGCAGCTTAGCCCATTCAGATACGCAGTATTTT
TRBV6-5	TRBJ1-2	TRBD1	-	CASRMTGGNYGYTF	TGTGCCAGCAGAATGACAGGGGGGAACTATGGCTACACCTTC